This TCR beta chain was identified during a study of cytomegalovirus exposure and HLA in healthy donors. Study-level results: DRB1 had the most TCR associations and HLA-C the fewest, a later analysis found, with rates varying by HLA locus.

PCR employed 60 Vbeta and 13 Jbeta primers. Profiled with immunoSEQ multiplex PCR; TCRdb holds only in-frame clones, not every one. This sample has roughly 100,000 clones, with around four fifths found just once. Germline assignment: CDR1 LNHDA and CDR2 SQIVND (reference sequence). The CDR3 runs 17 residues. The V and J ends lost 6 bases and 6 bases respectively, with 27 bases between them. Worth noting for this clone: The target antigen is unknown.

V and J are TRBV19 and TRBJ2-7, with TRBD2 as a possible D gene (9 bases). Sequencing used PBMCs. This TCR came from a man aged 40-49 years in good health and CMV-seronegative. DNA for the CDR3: TGTGCCAGTAGCCTCGGGACAGGCGATAGCGGGGGCACCGAGCAGTACTTC. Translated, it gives CASSLGTGDSGGTEQYF.